This TCR beta chain stems from a study of cytomegalovirus exposure and HLA in healthy donors. The PCR contained 60 Vbeta and 13 Jbeta primers. The table came from immunoSEQ multiplex PCR; TCRdb's copy has only in-frame clones and leaves some out. The sample records 50,000 to 65,000 clones, 73% being singletons. V shed 4 bases and J shed 2 bases, with 14 bases lying between them. The CDR3 totals 14 residues. Germline CDR1 and CDR2: SQVTM and ANQGSEA. This clone was seen only a few times. The sample taken for sequencing was PBMCs. The rearrangement joins TRBV29-1 to TRBJ1-1; no definite D call. The receptor was isolated from a man aged 18-30 years in good health and CMV-seronegative. This CDR3 is CSVGRREGNTEAFF. The CDR3 DNA is TGCAGCGTTGGTCGAAGGGAGGGAAACACTGAAGCTTTCTTT.